This T cell receptor beta chain was recorded in a study of T cells in tuberculosis. Clones were read by immunoSEQ multiplex PCR, and TCRdb kept only the in-frame ones, dropping some. Here the sample spans 55,000 to 60,000 clones, approximately 86% being singletons. After thawing and overnight rest, PBMC were stained with GMM-loaded CD1B tetramer, viability dye and anti-CD3 for sorting. C32 glucose monomycolate from Rhodococcus equi was loaded onto the CD1B tetramers. The CDR3 totals 18 residues. J was trimmed by 0 bases and V by 3 bases; bases with no gene match: 10. Germline loops: CDR1 ENHRY, CDR2 SYGVKD.

The rearrangement uses TRBV10-3 and TRBJ1-5; TRBD1 matches at 8 bases. The TCR originated in an adult woman with latent tuberculosis. Sequencing used CD1b-GMM tetramer-negative cells sorted from PBMCs. The CDR3 sequence: CAISESAGGDYSNQPQHF. In DNA, the CDR3 is TGTGCCATCAGTGAATCGGCAGGGGGCGACTATAGCAATCAGCCCCAGCATTTT.